This paragraph reports one T cell receptor (beta chain). Only a few counts were recorded for this clone. What antigen it recognizes has not been identified. Per-nucleotide qualities are absent, and no much larger clonotype sits a single base away. This entry comes from a study of cytomegalovirus exposure and HLA in healthy donors (dated by TCRdb to 2015 to 2018). About the study as a whole: According to an earlier analysis of a few hundred of the donors, about 170 million T cells yielded 117 million unique TCR beta sequences and around 300 Gb of sequence data. Approximately 300 gigabases of sequencing data and 70 million to 95 million unique TCR sequences made up an early release that covered nearly 650 HLA-typed donors. Of the 350 to 450 genotyped donors, 70% to 90% were placed in the genetic ancestry cluster associated with self-reported Caucasian donors. The aim of the study was to test whether cataloging public T cell receptors could identify signatures of past pathogen exposure. The study used immunosequencing to profile the T cell repertoires of 666 subjects and linked those repertoires to cytomegalovirus serostatus. Along with the 666-subject first cohort, a separate validation cohort of over 90 different subjects was used. To predict cytomegalovirus infection status, the study combined high-throughput TCR immunosequencing, statistical association of individual TCRs with disease status, and machine learning. In a later analysis, previously published TCR beta repertoires from fewer than 750 donors were re-analyzed and high-resolution HLA genotyping was added so that TCR occurrence patterns could be studied. Rather than drawing on any new phenotypic data, the later analysis identified candidate immune exposures from TCR beta sequences and the way those sequences occurred across donors. An earlier analysis of approximately 630 of the donors applied high-throughput TCR beta sequencing to assess whether each TCR beta V gene segment acted as functional or pseudogenic. Donor age, sex, ethnicity and CMV serostatus were compiled together with the repertoire data. In a later genetic analysis, genome-wide SNP genotypes for about 65% of the roughly 670 donors were used, and that subset was treated as a discovery cohort. All discovery cohort repertoires had been generated on a single sequencing platform. HLA typing covered class I and class II loci at four-digit resolution. Typing coverage differed by locus: A, B, C, DRB1 and DQB1 were typed in roughly 620-630 donors, DQA1 in about 560, DPA1 in around 610, and DPB1 in approximately 450. Because of strong linkage in the cohort, four to six DR-DQ haplotypes were treated as single units for association and clustering. Among roughly 400 genotyped donors of the cohort, an average of approximately 230,000 unique TCR beta nucleotide sequences were sequenced per donor, around a sixth of them non-productive.

V is trimmed back by 7 bases and J by 9 bases, and the junction contains 6 bases that no gene match accounts for. Spanning cysteine to phenylalanine, the CDR3 consists of 12 amino acids. The DNA shown is the 36-base CDR3, in frame from base 1. The germline V gene yields MGHDK for CDR1 and SYGVNS for CDR2. The receptor library was made with the immunoSEQ multiplex PCR assay. The multiplex PCR relied on a mix of 60 forward primers for TCR Vbeta segments and 13 reverse primers for TCR Jbeta segments. Amplification of the CDR3 region of rearranged TCR beta genes was performed with a multiplex PCR assay on genomic DNA. The amplified TCR beta libraries were sequenced on the Illumina HiSeq System as 87-base-pair reads. The published analysis was carried out like this. Across the 600 to 700 repertoires, a later analysis counted tens of millions of unique TCR beta chains, 9.5 million to 12 million of which were shared by at least two donors. To remove PCR and sequencing errors, raw reads were error-corrected and collapsed into unique sequences using a nearest-neighbor algorithm that merged closely related sequences. To assign V, D and J gene segments, CDR3 sequences were aligned to IMGT reference sequences. Each retained sequence needed at least a six-nucleotide match to both a V gene segment and a J gene segment. Rearrangements were classified as productive when the CDR3 lacked stop codons and remained in frame with V and J, and all other rearrangements were classified as non-productive. Following IMGT convention, CDR3 was defined as the stretch from the second conserved V-encoded cysteine to the conserved J-encoded phenylalanine. The earlier analysis of fewer than 750 of the donors excluded sequences that lacked an unambiguous match to a single V gene segment. An earlier analysis of fewer than 750 of the donors called V segments functional above 56.7% productive rearrangements and segregating when the between-donor standard deviation exceeded 5%. To diagnose cytomegalovirus status from the catalog of TCR beta chain sequences, a statistical classification framework was built. In a later analysis, V and J genes were assigned by comparing TCR nucleotide sequences against IMGT/GENE-DB human TR gene sequences. The TCRdist pipeline was used in a later analysis to assign CDR3 sequences and most-parsimonious VDJ recombination scenarios. In a later analysis, each TCR beta chain was defined by its CDR3 amino acid sequence together with its V-gene family, and reads without a unique V-gene family were excluded. To address suspected cross-contamination and a sequencing artifact, a later analysis removed several hundred highly shared, low-generation-probability nucleotide sequences. For each public chain, a later analysis derived a clonal expansion index from normalized ranks of inferred template counts within each repertoire. A later analysis computed generation probabilities with a VDJ recombination model fitted to out-of-frame rearrangements, and checked the results against IGoR. Hypergeometric tests were used in a later analysis to score TCR-TCR, TCR-HLA and TCR-CMV co-occurrence, with a repertoire-size bias correction applied to the TCR pairs. False discovery rates were estimated in a later analysis by permuting HLA or CMV assignments 20 times. A later analysis grouped co-occurring TCRs with DBSCAN, adding TCRdist sequence similarity when clustering within HLA-allele-positive subsets. Repertoires with fewer than 30,000 or more than 120,000 public chains, plus five repertoires with anomalous nucleotide sharing, were excluded from co-occurrence clustering. Imported from immuneACCESS, the table was reduced by TCRdb to in-frame sequences with V and J called. These copies leave out some clones; in studies compared against another copy, an unresolved V gene accounts for under half, and the cause of the remainder is not known. The DNA was the basis for D and trimming; V, J and clone size are from that table. The table for this sample lists 100,000 to 150,000 clones; about 8.6% of them were counted only once. The top ten constitute about 6% of the sample.

The cohort consisted of 600 or so healthy bone marrow donors. All cohort members were sampled while nominally healthy, although unrecorded immune exposures were likely present. The donor was CMV seropositive and was included in the group of 250 to 300 seropositive cohort members. Every donor gave a peripheral blood sample, and the peripheral blood mononuclear cells from that sample were used for TCR beta sequencing. Genomic DNA was extracted from the blood cell samples with the Qiagen DNeasy Blood Extraction Kit. Results the study describes overall, beyond this receptor: The classifier was reported to diagnose cytomegalovirus status with high specificity and sensitivity in both the original cohort and the validation cohort. According to a later genetic analysis, donors in an Asian-associated ancestry cluster had fewer N-insertions in productive TCRs than the roughly 670-donor mean. According to a later analysis, TCR association rates differed among HLA loci, with DRB1 alleles showing the most associated TCRs and HLA-C alleles showing the fewest. A later analysis associated about 17,000 TCR beta sequences with specific HLA alleles at a false discovery rate of 0.05. Broadly in line with IMGT annotations, most TCR beta V segments showed up in productive rearrangements about 90% or about 30% of the time in an earlier analysis of under 700 of the donors. According to a later analysis, most CMV-associated TCR beta chains appeared to be HLA-restricted, and the HLA associations seemed to be driven largely by CMV exposure. A few of the identified cytomegalovirus-associated TCR beta chains were confirmed in vitro to be specific for cytomegalovirus antigens. Because HLA typing was unavailable for some donors at each locus, only the typed subset was used in association tests. A further reported finding was that TCR beta sequences accurately predicted the HLA-A and HLA-B alleles for most subjects in the first cohort. Correlated functional status among segregating V segments might reflect linkage disequilibrium, but an unknown experimental factor could not be ruled out. Compared with equally common non-associated chains, HLA-associated TCR beta chains in a later analysis were more clonally expanded and had lower generation probabilities. Strong co-occurrence of HLA alleles, especially DR and DQ, made assigning TCR associations to individual alleles difficult. Because the 87-base-pair reads could not distinguish some IMGT-functional V segments, including TRBV6-2 and TRBV6-3, those segments were excluded. In the study, approximately 160 TCR beta chains were listed as associated with cytomegalovirus. An association between a missense DCLRE1C variant and V-gene and J-gene trimming of TCR beta chains was found in a later genetic analysis and replicated in an independent cohort. The presence/absence analyses assumed that sequencing depth was roughly uniform across donors, and that assumption may not be true. Most TCR sequences were seen in very few donors, while some public TCRs were found in many individuals. CMV serostatus was the only immune exposure information available for the cohort. In this cohort, only TCR beta chains were sequenced, and detectable features were limited by the absence of alpha or paired-chain data. According to the authors, the approach could potentially be generalized to other disease states and immunological phenotypes. According to a later analysis, parvovirus B19, influenza, CMV and Epstein-Barr virus appeared linked to several top co-occurrence clusters. The sequencing pipeline was judged likely to have produced a cluster of highly shared sequence variants as a technical artifact. The earlier analysis of approximately 590 of the donors excluded 15 to 20 rarely observed V segments, including chromosome 9 orphons, because counts were too low.

This sequence was found in a woman in her 40s in good health and CMV-seropositive. Recombination joined TRBV25-1 with TRBJ2-1; 7 central nucleotides agree with TRBD1. Sequencing was carried out using PBMCs. The nucleotide sequence is given as TGTGCCAGCACCCGGGACAGTGTTGAGCAGTTCTTC. This gives the protein CASTRDSVEQFF. The entire variable domain, with the stretches around the CDR3 drawn from the reference TRBV25-1 and TRBJ2-1 proteins, is EADIYQTPRYLVIGTGKKITLECSQTMGHDKMYWYQQDPGMELHLIHYSYGVNSTEKGDLSSESTVSRIRTEHFPLTLESARPSHTSQYLCASTRDSVEQFFGPGTRLTVL.